This T cell receptor beta chain is from a study of blood T cell repertoires in COVID-19. The wider study: PBMCs, B-cell-depleted T cells, or T cells were the source of the cDNA or gDNA that made up the material.

As originally analysed: Estimation of nucleated cell counts relied on the amplification of reference gene primers. Assay used: immunoSEQ multiplex PCR; TCRdb lists only in-frame clones, some missing. From that table come the V and J calls and clone size; the DNA was used to work out D and trimming. The sample includes about 220,000 clones, approximately 85% of them seen just once. V was pared by 7 bases and J by 4 bases, with 14 bases between. Germline assignment: CDR1 LNHDA and CDR2 SQIVND (reference sequence). CDR3 length: 14 amino acids. A Seattle source enrolled patients during active infection and followed them longitudinally.

The TCR originated in a woman in her 70s with COVID-19, enrolled during active disease. Material: peripheral blood. V is TRBV19 and J is TRBJ1-5; D is unclear. Written as DNA, the CDR3 is TGTGCCAGTAATCTGAGGGTATCAAATCAGCCCCAGCATTTT. It translates to CASNLRVSNQPQHF.